This is a list of T cell receptor beta chains from one sample in a study of blood T cell repertoires in COVID-19. Sequencing used immunoSEQ multiplex PCR; TCRdb keeps in-frame clones, though not all of them. The sample lists about 260,000 clones; under 95% were seen once. Sequencing used PBMCs or T cells enriched from blood (not recorded which). The receptors were sampled from a man aged 35 to 55 who had been exposed to COVID-19. Both conserved end residues are part of each CDR3. The order of the fields is V gene, D gene, J gene, clone size, CDR3 protein, CDR3 DNA. A D gene is named only where the DNA matches it firmly. Only part of the rows carry a size: once, few, many, or a class if the clone is expanded.

>TRBV4-1|-|TRBJ1-2|-
CASSQGGASSYTF
TGCGCCAGCAGCCAGGGGGGGGCAAGCAGCTACACCTTC
>TRBV14|-|TRBJ1-1|-
CASSPVNTEAFF
TGTGCCAGCAGCCCGGTGAACACTGAAGCTTTCTTT
>TRBV6-4|TRBD2|TRBJ2-5|-
CASPPGGRLGTQYF
TGTGCCAGCCCCCCGGGCGGGAGGCTTGGGACCCAGTACTTC
>TRBV29-1|TRBD2|TRBJ2-1|-
CSVEILAGVYNEQFF
TGCAGCGTTGAAATTTTAGCGGGAGTTTACAATGAGCAGTTCTTC
>TRBV27|-|TRBJ1-1|-
CASRHTGMGAEAFF
TGTGCCAGCAGACATACAGGGATGGGGGCTGAAGCTTTCTTT
>TRBV7-8|TRBD1|TRBJ1-6|-
CASSMTGDNSPLHF
TGTGCCAGCAGCATGACAGGGGACAATTCACCCCTCCACTTT
>TRBV19|TRBD1|TRBJ2-1|-
CASSITGTGWNEQFF
TGTGCCAGTAGTATAACGGGGACAGGGTGGAATGAGCAGTTCTTC
>TRBV15|TRBD2|TRBJ2-3|-
CATSRDAGGPDTQYF
TGTGCCACCAGCAGAGATGCGGGAGGGCCAGATACGCAGTATTTT
>TRBV5-1|TRBD1|TRBJ2-3|-
CASSLLLGQGADTQYF
TGCGCCAGCAGCTTGTTACTCGGACAGGGTGCAGATACGCAGTATTTT
>TRBV5-1|TRBD2|TRBJ2-2|few
CASSLAKAGVYTGELFF
TGCGCCAGCAGCTTGGCCAAGGCGGGAGTATACACCGGGGAGCTGTTTTTT
>TRBV5-1|TRBD2|TRBJ2-1|-
CASSSVAGLIYNEQFF
TGCGCCAGCAGCTCGGTAGCGGGACTTATCTACAATGAGCAGTTCTTC
>TRBV6-2/TRBV6-3|TRBD2|TRBJ2-7|-
CASSSHTSGSSYEQYF
TGTGCCAGCAGTTCTCATACTAGCGGGAGCTCCTACGAGCAGTACTTC
>TRBV5-1|TRBD2|TRBJ2-7|-
CASSLGTSVNEQYF
TGCGCCAGCAGCCTGGGGACTAGCGTAAACGAGCAGTACTTC
>TRBV6-2/TRBV6-3|TRBD2|TRBJ2-7|-
CASSRPGTSGRAYEQYF
TGTGCCAGCAGTCGTCCCGGGACTAGCGGGAGGGCTTACGAGCAGTACTTC
>TRBV23-1|-|TRBJ1-2|-
CASSQRESNYGYTF
TGCGCCAGCAGTCAGCGGGAAAGTAACTATGGCTACACCTTC
>TRBV19|-|TRBJ1-5|-
CASSVTGKGNQPQHF
TGTGCCAGTAGTGTGACAGGTAAGGGCAATCAGCCCCAGCATTTT
>TRBV6-5|-|TRBJ1-2|-
CASSSFSRGINYGYTF
TGTGCCAGCAGTTCATTCTCCAGGGGTATCAACTATGGCTACACCTTC
>TRBV9|TRBD2|TRBJ2-1|-
CASSVTSGINEQFF
TGTGCCAGCAGCGTAACTAGCGGGATAAATGAGCAGTTCTTC
>TRBV14|-|TRBJ2-7|-
CASSQGEGDYEQYF
TGTGCCAGCAGCCAAGGTGAGGGGGACTACGAGCAGTACTTC
>TRBV27|-|TRBJ2-2|-
CASSFLGGPVGELFF
TGTGCCAGCAGTTTCCTCGGGGGACCCGTCGGGGAGCTGTTTTTT
>TRBV6-2/TRBV6-3|TRBD2|TRBJ2-7|-
CASSIAGVSEQYF
TGTGCCAGCAGCATAGCGGGAGTATCCGAGCAGTACTTC
>TRBV28|-|TRBJ2-7|few
CASKGLARLSSYEQYF
TGTGCCAGCAAGGGGCTAGCGCGTCTCAGCTCCTACGAGCAGTACTTC
>TRBV28|-|TRBJ1-1|-
CASIDGEAFF
TGTGCCAGCATCGACGGGGAAGCTTTCTTT
>TRBV5-1|-|TRBJ2-5|once
CASSSRLQETQYF
TGCGCCAGCAGCTCGAGGCTACAAGAGACCCAGTACTTC